This paragraph reports one T cell receptor (beta chain). Its cognate antigen is unknown. Each CDR3 protein gets one entry after TCRdb re-called the reads with MiXCR. The sample holds approximately 25,000 distinct CDR3 sequences; around 43% are singletons and the top ten take 4% to 6%. The CDR3 consists of 15 residues. V was clipped by 0 bases and J by 2 bases, with 10 bases between them. Germline V CDR1 and CDR2: MGHRA, YSYEKL. This entry belongs to a study of type 1 regulatory T cells. Study summary: T-allo10 is a Tr1-enriched, alloantigen-specific CD4 T cell product made in vitro.

The sequencing input was cultured T cells, either the whole culture or a sorted T cell fraction (not recorded which). The source is a human donor in good health. This chain links TRBV4-1 with TRBJ2-5; maybe TRBD2 (5 bases). CDR3 residues: CASSQDPPGQETQYF. As DNA, the CDR3 is TGCGCCAGCAGCCAAGATCCCCCGGGGCAAGAGACCCAGTACTTC.